Shown below are 10 T cell receptor beta chains from a single sample sequenced in a study of blood T cell repertoires in COVID-19. Libraries were prepared by immunoSEQ multiplex PCR; TCRdb keeps only in-frame clonotypes and omits some of them. The table has more than 300,000 clones, roughly 85% seen once. The specimen was PBMCs or T cells enriched from blood (not recorded which). The receptor set was obtained from a woman aged 25 to 45 who had recovered from COVID-19.

In its sample, this clone was seen a few times. V and J are TRBV28 and TRBJ1-5; perhaps TRBD1 as D (6 bases). CDR3 length: 14 residues. CDR1 is MDHEN and CDR2 is SYDVKM in the germline V gene. The V and J ends lost 5 bases and 7 bases respectively, with 15 bases between them. DNA for the CDR3: TGTGCCAGCAGTAGGGGGGGCGGAAAGCAGCCCCAGCATTTT. Protein sequence: CASSRGGGKQPQHF.

The V call is TRBV30, the J call TRBJ2-7; 8 nucleotides agree with TRBD1. V trimming: 4 bases; J trimming: 3 bases; junction bases outside the gene matches: 5. The CDR3 totals 13 residues. The germline V gene encodes CDR1 GTSNPN and CDR2 SVGIG (reference sequence). The DNA of the CDR3 is TGTGCCTGGAAAGGACAGGGAATCTACGAGCAGTACTTC. Translating gives CAWKGQGIYEQYF.

V gene TRBV30 combines with J gene TRBJ1-2, with unresolved D. With 4 bases removed from V and 1 base from J, the gap between germline ends came to 10 bases. The CDR3 totals 13 residues. CDR1 GTSNPN and CDR2 SVGIG come from the germline V gene (reference sequence). CDR3 amino acids: CAWIEPNNYGYTF. For the CDR3, the DNA is TGTGCCTGGATAGAACCTAATAACTATGGCTACACCTTC.

The chain links TRBV10-1 to TRBJ2-2, with D possibly matching TRBD1 (5 bases). Germline-derived CDR1 and CDR2 are WNHNN and SYGVQD (reference sequence). The V and J ends lost 0 bases and 4 bases respectively, with 9 bases between them. This CDR3 has 15 amino acids. CDR3 amino acids: CASSESTGPTGELFF. The CDR3 DNA reads as TGCGCCAGCAGTGAGTCTACAGGCCCCACCGGGGAGCTGTTTTTT.

About this clone itself: The junction shows a germline mismatch at one end, possibly a read error. This chain joins TRBV6-1 and TRBJ1-3; a possible D gene is TRBD1 (5 bases). CDR1 is MNHNS and CDR2 is SASEGT in the germline V gene. The CDR3 sequence is 11 residues long. In DNA, the CDR3 is TGTGCCAGCAGTGATATCACAGGTGGTAATTTT. Amino acid sequence: CASSDITGGNF.

This clone was seen a handful of times. The J gene is TRBJ1-3, the V gene TRBV15, with D perhaps matching TRBD1 (5 bases). Trimming removed 4 bases from V and 4 bases from J, with 11 bases in between. The CDR3 has 14 residues. In germline, CDR1 is LNHNV, CDR2 YYDKDF (reference sequence). CDR3 in DNA: TGTGCCACCAGCATTTCAGGGTTGGGAAACACCATATATTTT. This sequence encodes CATSISGLGNTIYF.

V usage is TRBV5-1 and J usage is TRBJ2-1; no definite D call. The length of the CDR3 is 11 residues. CDR1 is SGHRS, CDR2 YFSETQ, per germline. Deletions cut 4 bases from V and 7 bases from J, with 6 bases between. The CDR3 DNA follows: TGCGCCAGCAGCGAACAGAATGAGCAGTTCTTC. Translating gives CASSEQNEQFF.

The rearrangement links TRBV19 to TRBJ1-1, with TRBD1 matching over 10 bases. The CDR3 runs to 12 residues. V trimming: 9 bases; J trimming: 5 bases; junction bases outside the gene matches: 3. Germline V lookup: CDR1 LNHDA, CDR2 SQIVND (reference sequence). In DNA form, the CDR3 reads TGTGCCAGCTGGACAGGGGGGACTGAAGCTTTCTTT. It encodes CASWTGGTEAFF.

V and J are TRBV6-5 and TRBJ1-2, with 10 bases aligning to TRBD1. V lost 8 bases and J lost 3; bases outside the gene matches: 6. The CDR3 spans 14 residues. Germline V CDR1 and CDR2: MNHEY, SVGAGI. As DNA, the CDR3 is TGTGCCAGCGGGTTGACAGGGGGCTACTATGGCTACACCTTC. This encodes CASGLTGGYYGYTF.

J is TRBJ2-3 and V is TRBV7-2; D may be TRBD2 (6 bases). The CDR3 length is 14 residues. V was shortened by 3 bases and J by 0 bases, with 7 bases between the two germline ends. Germline V gene data show CDR1 as SGHTA and CDR2 as FQGNSA. CDR3 coding DNA: TGTGCCAGCAGCTTTGGGGGGAGCACAGATACGCAGTATTTT. Amino acid sequence: CASSFGGSTDTQYF.